Reported below is one T cell receptor beta chain. What this receptor recognizes is not known. The input lacks base qualities; no much larger clone sits a single base away. Graves' hyperthyroidism was defined as stable when no progression to ophthalmopathy occurred over 18 months of follow-up. The hyperthyroidism patients were between 18 and 65 years old and newly diagnosed, with a disease duration of less than 2 months. Exclusion was applied to patients with uncontrolled infections, other autoimmune diseases, pregnancy or lactation. Clinical symptoms, serum thyroxine and TRAb, thyroid ultrasound, and orbital computed tomography formed the basis for the diagnoses. PBMCs were separated from approximately 10 ml of fresh peripheral blood using Ficoll-Paque density gradient centrifugation. Total RNA was extracted with Trizol reagent, and quality was checked on an Agilent 2100 Bioanalyzer. The data belong to a study of T cells in Graves' hyperthyroidism and ophthalmopathy (dated by TCRdb to the late 2010s). Looking at the study overall: Peripheral blood was collected at initial diagnosis, before any treatment. The roughly 91 discovery patients were randomly divided into training and test sets at a 7:3 ratio. The paper reports TCR Vbeta CDR3 sequencing of some 140 peripheral blood samples: fewer than 50 ophthalmopathy, under 80 hyperthyroidism and around 17 progressor patients. To identify TCR V-J signatures that set the groups apart, the researchers used a discovery cohort of about a hundred patients, made up of around 42 with Graves' ophthalmopathy and around 58 with stable Graves' hyperthyroidism. Following sampling, methimazole starting at 30 mg daily was given to hyperthyroidism patients, and high-dose intravenous methylprednisolone was given to ophthalmopathy patients. Thyroid tissue and blood T-cell repertoires from six Graves' hyperthyroidism patients were also compared in the study. An independent validation cohort of under 20 hyperthyroidism patients and 17 patients who later progressed to ophthalmopathy tested prospective prediction of ophthalmopathy.

Overall results and qualifications from the work: In validation, progression to ophthalmopathy was predicted by the model with more than 65% sensitivity and roughly 76% specificity, a median of 6.5 months before onset. In cross-validation, a model built on a 13 V-J signature told ophthalmopathy apart from stable hyperthyroidism with under 90% sensitivity and roughly 82% specificity, and in testing the same model reached 80%/75%. No statistical method was used to fix the sample size in advance, and group allocation was not hidden from the investigators. Most expanded thyroid clonotypes (frequency above 0.001) were also found in blood, which suggests that blood repertoires may mirror thyroid immune responses.

The TCR beta CDR3 regions were amplified from RNA transcripts. For the first round of RT-PCR on the TCR CDR3, the HTBI primer set was used together with the Qiagen OneStep RT-PCR kit. Libraries were constructed in a second round of multiplex PCR, after which size selection and purification were carried out. The libraries were sequenced on an Illumina HiSeq2000 using paired-end 100 bp reads. In the source study's methods: SOAPnuke was used to process the raw data, with reads discarded if the reads contained adapters or uncalled bases, had a mean Phred below 15, or lacked an exact constant-primer or identifier match. COPE v1.2.5 was used to merge high-quality paired reads, and clonotypes were defined as unique nucleotide sequences. Clonotypes were aligned to IMGT TRBV, TRBD and TRBJ reference segments using MiTCR v1.1. Only V-J combinations with frequency above 0.0001, covering about 99% of repertoires, were analysed. A TCS score was defined as the ratio between F50 (clonal expansion) and ExV (chaos), using BLOSUM62-based TCRdist between CDR3 peptides within each V-J. Welch's t-statistics and random forest reduced roughly 530 V-J features to around 14, which were used in a naive Bayes classifier (R e1071). The Morisita-Horn index was used to measure how similar the thyroid and blood repertoires were. Using fastp trimming at Q25 and MiXCR clonotype assembly, TCRdb reanalyzed the public sequencing data and kept in-frame beta chains. Merged by CDR3 protein, the rows form single entries marked with the most common genes and DNA. These V and J calls originate from TCRdb's pipeline instead of the authors' own analysis. The sample table contains around 720,000 distinct CDR3 sequences; only one count was recorded for 30% to 40% of them. The ten largest clones capture roughly 30% of the sample.

There are 15 amino acids in the CDR3, from cysteine to phenylalanine inclusive. Kept here is only the CDR3 DNA, which spans 45 bases and is read in frame from base 1. V drops 5 bases and J drops 10 bases, leaving 18 bases in between. The germline V gene supplies CDR1 SGHAT and CDR2 FQNNGV. This sequence was found in a woman in her thirties or forties with Graves' hyperthyroidism. The chain links TRBV11-2 with TRBJ1-6, with TRBD1 perhaps the D gene, on 5 matching bases. Sequencing was performed on blood. The DNA is TGTGCCAGCAGCCTCCGATGGGGGGGTTTATCACCCCTCCACTTT. Protein translation: CASSLRWGGLSPLHF.